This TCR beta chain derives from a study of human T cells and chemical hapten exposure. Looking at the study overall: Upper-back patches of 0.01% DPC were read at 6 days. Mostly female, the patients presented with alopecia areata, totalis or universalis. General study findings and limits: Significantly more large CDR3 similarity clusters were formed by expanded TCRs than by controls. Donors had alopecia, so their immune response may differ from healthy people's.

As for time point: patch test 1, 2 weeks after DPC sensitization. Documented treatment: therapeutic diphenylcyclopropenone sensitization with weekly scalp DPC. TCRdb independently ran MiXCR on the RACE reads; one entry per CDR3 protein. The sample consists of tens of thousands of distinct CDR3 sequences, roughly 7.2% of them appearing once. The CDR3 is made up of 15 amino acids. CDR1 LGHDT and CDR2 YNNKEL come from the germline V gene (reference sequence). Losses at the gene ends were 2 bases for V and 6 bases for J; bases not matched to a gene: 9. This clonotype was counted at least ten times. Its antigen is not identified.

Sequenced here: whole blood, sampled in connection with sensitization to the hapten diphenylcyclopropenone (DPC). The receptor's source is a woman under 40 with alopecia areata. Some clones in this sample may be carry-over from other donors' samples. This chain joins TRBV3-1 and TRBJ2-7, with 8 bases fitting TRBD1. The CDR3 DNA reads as TGTGCCAGCAGCCAACCCGGGACAGGAGTACGCGAGCAGTACTTC. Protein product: CASSQPGTGVREQYF.